Only a few counts were recorded for the clone carrying this T cell receptor beta chain. Its antigen is still unknown. This specimen comes from a study of Ad26.COV2.S vaccination and SARS-CoV-2 variants. About the research overall: The authors gave Ad26.COV2.S intramuscularly, either once or twice 56 days apart. Study findings and constraints: Vaccine recipients surpassed placebo recipients in spike-specific TCR breadth.

Clones were sequenced by immunoSEQ multiplex PCR, and TCRdb holds only the in-frame ones, with some missing. The table lists 300,000 to 400,000 clones, 70% to 90% of them singletons, with 2.1% in the top ten. V lost 2 bases to trimming and J lost 9 bases; unmatched junction nucleotides: 8. CDR3 length equals 14 residues. Per the germline V gene, CDR1 is MNHNS and CDR2 is SASEGT. Treatment described: some 20 received Ad26.COV2.S at low or high dose, single or two shots; several received placebo; per-sample allocation not given. Sampling occurred on day 63 after the first vaccine or placebo injection. The study used a vaccine consisting of an Ad26 vector that expressed Wuhan-strain SARS-CoV-2 spike.

V is TRBV6-1 and J is TRBJ1-1; 8 bases line up with TRBD1. This TCR was sampled from a person aged 18 to 65 who received the Ad26.COV2.S COVID-19 vaccine or a placebo. Sequenced material: peripheral blood, taken in a trial of Ad26.COV2.S vaccine versus placebo. CDR3 residues: CASSEQGAEVKAFF. The CDR3 coding sequence is TGTGCCAGCAGTGAACAGGGGGCGGAGGTTAAAGCTTTCTTT.